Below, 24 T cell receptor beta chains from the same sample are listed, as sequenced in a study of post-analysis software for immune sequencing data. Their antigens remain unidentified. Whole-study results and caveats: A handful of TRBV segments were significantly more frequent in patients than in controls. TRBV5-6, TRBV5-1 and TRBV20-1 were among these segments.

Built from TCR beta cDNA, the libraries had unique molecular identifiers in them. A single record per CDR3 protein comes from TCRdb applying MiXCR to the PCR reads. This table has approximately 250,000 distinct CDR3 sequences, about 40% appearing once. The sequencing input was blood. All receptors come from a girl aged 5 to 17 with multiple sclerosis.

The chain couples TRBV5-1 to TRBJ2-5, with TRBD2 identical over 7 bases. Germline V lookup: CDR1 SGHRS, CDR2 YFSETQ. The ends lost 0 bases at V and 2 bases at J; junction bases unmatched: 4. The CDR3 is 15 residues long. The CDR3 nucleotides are TGCGCCAGCAGCTTGGACTCCGGGGGGCAAGAGACCCAGTACTTC. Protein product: CASSLDSGGQETQYF.

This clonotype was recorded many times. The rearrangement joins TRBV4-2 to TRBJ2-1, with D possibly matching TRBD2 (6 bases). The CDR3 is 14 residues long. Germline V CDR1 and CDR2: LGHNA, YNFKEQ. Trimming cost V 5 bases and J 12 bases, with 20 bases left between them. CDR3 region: CASSAVAGPGGQFF. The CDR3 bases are TGTGCCAGCAGCGCAGTAGCAGGTCCCGGGGGGCAGTTCTTC.

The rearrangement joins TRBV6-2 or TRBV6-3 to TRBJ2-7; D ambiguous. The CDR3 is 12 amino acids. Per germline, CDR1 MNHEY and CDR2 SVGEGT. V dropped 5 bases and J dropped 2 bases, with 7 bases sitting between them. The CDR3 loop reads CASSGDPYEQYF. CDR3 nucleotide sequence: TGTGCCAGCAGTGGGGATCCCTACGAGCAGTACTTC.

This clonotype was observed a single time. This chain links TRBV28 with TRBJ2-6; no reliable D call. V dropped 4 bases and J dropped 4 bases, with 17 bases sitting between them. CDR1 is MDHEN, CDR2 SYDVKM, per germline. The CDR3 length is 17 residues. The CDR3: CASSYTDNKSGANVLTF. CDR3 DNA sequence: TGTGCCAGCAGTTACACTGACAACAAGTCCGGGGCCAACGTCCTGACTTTC.

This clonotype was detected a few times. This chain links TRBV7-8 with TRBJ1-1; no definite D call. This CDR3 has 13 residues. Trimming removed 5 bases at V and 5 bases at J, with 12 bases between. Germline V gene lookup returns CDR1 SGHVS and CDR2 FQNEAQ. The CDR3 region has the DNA TGTGCCAGCAGCCCCAATGGCGGAACTGAAGCTTTCTTT. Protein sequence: CASSPNGGTEAFF.

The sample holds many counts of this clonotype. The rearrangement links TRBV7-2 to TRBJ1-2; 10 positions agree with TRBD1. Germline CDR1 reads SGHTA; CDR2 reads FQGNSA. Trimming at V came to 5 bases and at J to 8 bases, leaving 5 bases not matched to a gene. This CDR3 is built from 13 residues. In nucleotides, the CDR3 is TGTGCCAGCAGCCCGGACAGGGGGGGAGGCTACACCTTC. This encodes CASSPDRGGGYTF.

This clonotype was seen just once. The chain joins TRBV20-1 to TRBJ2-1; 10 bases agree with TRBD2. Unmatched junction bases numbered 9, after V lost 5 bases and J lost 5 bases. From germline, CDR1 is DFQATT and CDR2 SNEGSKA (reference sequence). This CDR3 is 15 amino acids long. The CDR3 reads CSAEVSGRANNEQFF. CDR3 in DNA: TGCAGTGCTGAAGTAAGCGGGAGGGCTAACAATGAGCAGTTCTTC.

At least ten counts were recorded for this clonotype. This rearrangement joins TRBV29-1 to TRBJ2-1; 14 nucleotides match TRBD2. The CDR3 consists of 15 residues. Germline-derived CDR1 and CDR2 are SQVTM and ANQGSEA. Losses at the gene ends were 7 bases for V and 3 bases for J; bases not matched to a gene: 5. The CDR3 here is CSAGTSGGYYNEQFF. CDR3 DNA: TGCAGCGCCGGGACTAGCGGGGGCTACTACAATGAGCAGTTCTTC.

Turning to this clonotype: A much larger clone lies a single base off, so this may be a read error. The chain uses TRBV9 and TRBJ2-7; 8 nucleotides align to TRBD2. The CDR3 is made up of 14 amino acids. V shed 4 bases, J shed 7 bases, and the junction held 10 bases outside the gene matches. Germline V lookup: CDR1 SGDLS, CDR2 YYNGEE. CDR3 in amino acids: CASSRSGSDYEQYF. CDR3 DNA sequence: TGTGCCAGCAGCAGGAGCGGGAGTGACTATGAGCAGTACTTC.

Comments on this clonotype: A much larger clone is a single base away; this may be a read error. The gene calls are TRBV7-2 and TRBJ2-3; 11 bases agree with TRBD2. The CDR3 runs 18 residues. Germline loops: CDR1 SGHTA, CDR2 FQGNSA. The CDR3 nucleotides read TGTGCCAGCAGCCCCCACAGGGGAGTAGCGGGAGGGGGCGATACGCGGTATTTT. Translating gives CASSPHRGVAGGGDTRYF.

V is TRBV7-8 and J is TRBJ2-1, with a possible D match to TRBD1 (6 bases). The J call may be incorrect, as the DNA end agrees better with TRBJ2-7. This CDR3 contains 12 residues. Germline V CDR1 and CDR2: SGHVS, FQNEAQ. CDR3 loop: CASVGDNNEQYF. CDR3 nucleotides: TGTGCCAGCGTTGGGGACAACAATGAGCAGTACTTC.

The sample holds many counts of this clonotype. Here the CDR3 reads CSVPGRGGSSNQPQHF. DNA for the CDR3: TGCAGTGTTCCGGGCCGAGGGGGGTCCTCCAATCAGCCCCAGCATTTT. The chain is built from TRBV20-1 and TRBJ1-5; TRBD1 is a possible D gene (6 bases). The CDR3 consists of 16 residues. V was trimmed by 7 bases and J by 3 bases, leaving 22 bases between them. Germline V gene data show CDR1 as DFQATT and CDR2 as SNEGSKA (reference sequence).

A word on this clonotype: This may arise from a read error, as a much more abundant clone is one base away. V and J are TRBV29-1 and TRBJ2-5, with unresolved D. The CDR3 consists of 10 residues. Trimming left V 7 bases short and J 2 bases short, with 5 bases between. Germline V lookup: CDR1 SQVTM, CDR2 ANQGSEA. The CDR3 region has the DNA TGCAGCGCCGAACAAGAGACCCAGTACTTC. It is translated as CSAEQETQYF.

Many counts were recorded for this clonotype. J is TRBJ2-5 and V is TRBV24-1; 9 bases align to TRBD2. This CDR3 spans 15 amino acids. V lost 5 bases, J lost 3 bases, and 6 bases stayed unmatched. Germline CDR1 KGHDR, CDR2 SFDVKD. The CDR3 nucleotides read TGTGCCACCAGTGCCCCGGGACTAGCAGAAGAGACCCAGTACTTC. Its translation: CATSAPGLAEETQYF.

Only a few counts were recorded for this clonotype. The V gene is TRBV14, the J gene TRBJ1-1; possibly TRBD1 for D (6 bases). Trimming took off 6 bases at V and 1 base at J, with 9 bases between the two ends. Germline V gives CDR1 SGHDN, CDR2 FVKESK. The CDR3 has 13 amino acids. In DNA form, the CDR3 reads TGTGCCAGCAGAAAAGGGGGGAACACTGAAGCTTTCTTT. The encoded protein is CASRKGGNTEAFF.

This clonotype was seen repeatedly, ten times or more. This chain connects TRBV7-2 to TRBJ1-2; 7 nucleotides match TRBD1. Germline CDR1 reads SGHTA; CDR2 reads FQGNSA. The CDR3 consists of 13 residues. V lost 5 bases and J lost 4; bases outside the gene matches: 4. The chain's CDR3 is CASSPGTAYGYTF. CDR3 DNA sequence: TGTGCCAGCAGCCCGGGGACAGCCTATGGCTACACCTTC.

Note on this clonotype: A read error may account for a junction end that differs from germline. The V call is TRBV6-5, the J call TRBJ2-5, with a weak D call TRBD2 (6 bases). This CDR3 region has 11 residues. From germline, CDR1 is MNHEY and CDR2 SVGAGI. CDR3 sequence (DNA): TGTACCAGCACCCGGGGGAATGAGCAGTACTTC. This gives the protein CTSTRGNEQYF.

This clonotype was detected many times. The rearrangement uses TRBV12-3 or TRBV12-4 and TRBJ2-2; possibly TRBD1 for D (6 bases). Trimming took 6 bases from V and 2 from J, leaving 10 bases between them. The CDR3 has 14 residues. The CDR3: CASSLGTNTGELFF. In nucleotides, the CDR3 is TGTGCCAGCAGCCTAGGGACAAACACCGGGGAGCTGTTTTTT.

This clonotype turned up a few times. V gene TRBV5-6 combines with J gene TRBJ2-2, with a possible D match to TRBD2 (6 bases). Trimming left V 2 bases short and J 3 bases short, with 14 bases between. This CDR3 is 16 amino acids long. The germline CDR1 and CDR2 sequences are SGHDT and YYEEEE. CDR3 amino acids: CASSFNSGPHTGELFF. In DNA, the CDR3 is TGTGCCAGCAGCTTCAATAGCGGTCCCCACACCGGGGAGCTGTTTTTT.

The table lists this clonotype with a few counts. CDR3 sequence reads: CASKWAENTEAFF. The CDR3 DNA reads as TGTGCCTCGAAATGGGCAGAGAACACTGAAGCTTTCTTT. The chain carries TRBV10-3 and TRBJ1-1; D call uncertain. V lost 11 bases and J lost 1, with 14 bases in between. This CDR3 contains 13 residues. Germline CDR1 ENHRY, CDR2 SYGVKD.

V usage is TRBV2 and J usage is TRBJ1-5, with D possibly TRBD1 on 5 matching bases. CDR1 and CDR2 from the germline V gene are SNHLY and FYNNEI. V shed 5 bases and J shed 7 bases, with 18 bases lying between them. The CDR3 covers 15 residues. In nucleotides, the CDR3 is TGTGCCAGCAGTCCTGACAAGGGGCCGGGCCAGCCCCAGCATTTT. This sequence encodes CASSPDKGPGQPQHF.

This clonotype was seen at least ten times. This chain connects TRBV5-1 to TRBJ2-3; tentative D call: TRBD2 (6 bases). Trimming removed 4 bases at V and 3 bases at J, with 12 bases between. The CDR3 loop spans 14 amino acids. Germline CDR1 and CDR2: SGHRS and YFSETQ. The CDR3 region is CASSVQRVTDTQYF. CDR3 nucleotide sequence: TGCGCCAGCAGCGTCCAGCGGGTTACAGATACGCAGTATTTT.

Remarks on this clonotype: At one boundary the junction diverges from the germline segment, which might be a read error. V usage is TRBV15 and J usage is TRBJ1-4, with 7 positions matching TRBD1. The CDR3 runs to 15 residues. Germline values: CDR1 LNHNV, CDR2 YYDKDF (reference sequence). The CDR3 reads CTTSAKQGEGEKLFF. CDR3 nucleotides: TGTACCACCAGCGCCAAGCAGGGGGAGGGTGAAAAACTGTTTTTT.

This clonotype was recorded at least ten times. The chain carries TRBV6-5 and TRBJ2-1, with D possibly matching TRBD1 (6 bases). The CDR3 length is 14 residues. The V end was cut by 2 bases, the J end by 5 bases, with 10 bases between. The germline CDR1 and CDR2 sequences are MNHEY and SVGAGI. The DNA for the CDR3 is TGTGCCAGCAGTTACGGGGGCGACCACAATGAGCAGTTCTTC. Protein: CASSYGGDHNEQFF.